The entry below describes one T cell receptor (beta chain). As yet, its antigen is unknown. The CDR3 covers 16 residues. Trimming pared 1 base from V and 0 bases from J, leaving 10 bases between. The germline V gene encodes CDR1 MNHEY and CDR2 SVGAGI. This record comes from a study of T cell responses to AZD1222 COVID-19 vaccine. Background on the study: Second-dose groups at about 4 or about 12 weeks were pooled. Whole-study findings and limits: An increase in Spike-specific TCR breadth and depth was observed after two AZD1222 doses.

The method was immunoSEQ multiplex PCR; TCRdb's version includes in-frame clones alone and lacks a portion of them. Of fewer than 90,000 clones in the sample, roughly 90% were seen once. The genes are TRBV6-5 and TRBJ2-1; D gene uncertain. The sequences come from peripheral blood, collected on day 0 of AZD1222 vaccination. The TCR comes from an adult in good health. CDR3 DNA sequence: TGTGCCAGCAGTTACTTTAGGAGAAGCTCCTACAATGAGCAGTTCTTC. Its translation is CASSYFRRSSYNEQFF.